This TCR beta chain was captured by sequencing in a study of T cell responses to AZD1222 COVID-19 vaccine (TCRdb year 2021). For the wider study: AZD1222 recipients given second doses at about 4 weeks or at about 12 weeks were pooled, since spike-specific TCR depth and breadth were not found to differ between the two schedules. A total of about 230 trial participants underwent TCR sequencing, of whom some 210 received two doses of AZD1222 and about 25 received two doses of the MenACWY control vaccine. Trial participants were enrolled into age subgroups of 18-55, 56-69 and 70-plus years, which contained about 150, 28 and 57 TCR-sequenced participants, respectively.

From the cysteine up to the phenylalanine, the CDR3 has a length of 16 residues. The kept DNA is CDR3 alone, 48 bases in frame from the first base. CDR1 and CDR2, per the germline V gene, are SQVTM and ANQGSEA. Trimmed from V: 2 bases; trimmed from J: 4 bases; junction bases lacking a gene match: 11. General findings and caveats noted by the study authors: Only five to seven AZD1222 recipients were SARS-CoV-2 seropositive at baseline, limiting conclusions about previously exposed vaccinees. In the small 56-69-year group, the increase in depth fell short of significance, most likely because of low power. Because no day 14 peak-response samples were available, the repertoires could be characterized only after the peak T cell response. Vaccine-associated CD4 TCRs spanned the whole spike protein, with dominant responses in regions 160-218 and 743-854. Participants were mostly white British and included more females than males, and it was suggested by the authors that clonal diversity may have been underestimated. After two AZD1222 doses, both the breadth and the depth of spike-specific TCRs were significantly higher than at day 0 and than in MenACWY recipients. Nearly half of unique spike-specific TCRs reportedly recognized epitopes outside regions mutated in the B.1.351 and B.1.1.7 variants.

The CDR3 regions of human TCRbeta chains were analyzed by immunosequencing. As for the authors' bioinformatics: Repertoire TCRs were matched against a reference library of SARS-CoV-2-specific TCRs generated with the MIRA antigen-specificity platform. Breadth was defined as the fraction of unique TCRs that were SARS-CoV-2-associated. Depth was defined as the fraction of total T cells that were SARS-CoV-2-associated. Each spike-specific TCR was assigned to its reactive spike region and to a CD4 or CD8 class using the MIRA data. Log10-transformed breadth and depth values were compared by one-way ANOVA with Sidak's multiple comparisons tests. TCRdb mirrors the immuneACCESS table, restricted to in-frame sequences. Some clones are absent from its copies; in checked studies, under half trace to an unresolved V gene, and the reason for the others is unknown. V and J calls and clone size follow that table, whereas D and trimming were derived from the DNA. Recorded for this sample are over 100,000 clones; around nine tenths of them occurred a single time. The ten largest clonotypes hold approximately 15% of the sample.

Explained via the paper, the time point label denotes: baseline before first vaccination. Vaccinee samples were obtained from the UK trials COV001 and COV002, which included a single-blind randomized controlled phase 2/3 trial of AZD1222 (ChAdOx1 nCoV-19) in healthy adults. For TCRbeta chain sequencing, PBMC samples from trial participants were taken at day 0 and at day 28 after the second dose. Worth noting for this clone: This receptor's antigen is unknown. Per-base quality was not reported, and no clone a single base away is much larger than it.

The source was peripheral blood, collected on day 0 of AZD1222 vaccination. The V and J genes are TRBV29-1 and TRBJ1-1; the junction holds 9 bases that match TRBD1. The clonotype comes from an adult in good health. For the CDR3, the sequence is CSVETGRGQGITEAFF. In nucleotides, the sequence is TGCAGCGTTGAAACGGGAAGGGGACAGGGAATCACTGAAGCTTTCTTT.